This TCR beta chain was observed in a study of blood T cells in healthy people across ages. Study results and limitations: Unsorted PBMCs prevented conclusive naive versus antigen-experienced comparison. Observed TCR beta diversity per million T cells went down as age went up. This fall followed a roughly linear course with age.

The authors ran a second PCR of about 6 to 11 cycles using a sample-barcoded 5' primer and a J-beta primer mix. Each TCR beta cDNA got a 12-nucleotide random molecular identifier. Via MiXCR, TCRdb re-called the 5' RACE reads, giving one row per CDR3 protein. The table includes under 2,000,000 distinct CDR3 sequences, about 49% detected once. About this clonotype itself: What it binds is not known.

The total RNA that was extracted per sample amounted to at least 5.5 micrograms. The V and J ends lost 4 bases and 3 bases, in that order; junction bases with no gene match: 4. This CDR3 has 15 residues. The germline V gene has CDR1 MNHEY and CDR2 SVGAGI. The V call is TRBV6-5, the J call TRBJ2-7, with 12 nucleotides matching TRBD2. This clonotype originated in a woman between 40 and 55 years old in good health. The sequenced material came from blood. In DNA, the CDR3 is TGTGCCAGCAGTTCAGGACTAGCGGGGTTCTACGAGCAGTACTTC. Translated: CASSSGLAGFYEQYF.